Listed below are T cell receptor beta chains from one sample, sequenced in a study of human T cells and chemical hapten exposure. In TCRdb, the RACE reads were re-called with MiXCR into one record per CDR3 protein. The table has 330,000 or so distinct CDR3 sequences, roughly 6.3% seen once. The source material was whole blood, sampled in connection with sensitization to the hapten diphenylcyclopropenone (DPC). Every receptor here comes from a woman aged 18-35 years with alopecia areata. Some clones in this sample may be carry-over from other donors' samples. CDR3s include the opening cysteine and the closing phenylalanine or tryptophan. D genes are given only for firm matches. The listing skips clone size in some rows; elsewhere it reads once, few, many or a size class.

d_call,j_call,clone_size,v_call,cdr3_nt,cdr3_aa
.,TRBJ2-1,few,TRBV7-2,TGTGCCAGCAGCGCAGACAGCTTCAATGAGCAGTTCTTC,CASSADSFNEQFF
TRBD2,TRBJ2-2,few,TRBV11-2,TGTGCCAGCAGCCGCGGGGGAGATAACACCGGGGAGCTGTTTTTT,CASSRGGDNTGELFF
TRBD1,TRBJ2-3,.,TRBV4-1,TGCGCCAGCAGCCAGACAGGGTTGGGCACAGATACGCAGTATTTT,CASSQTGLGTDTQYF
.,TRBJ2-5,.,TRBV9,TGTGCCAGCAGCGTAGAAACATGGGGAGAGACCCAGTACTTC,CASSVETWGETQYF
TRBD1,TRBJ2-7,few,TRBV20-1,TGCAGTGCTGCCAGGGGGCTCGGAAGGGACGAGCAGTACTTC,CSAARGLGRDEQYF
TRBD1,TRBJ2-3,.,TRBV27,TGTGCCAGCAGTTTAGTCTCCGGGACAGGGGGGGCAGATACGCAGTATTTT,CASSLVSGTGGADTQYF
TRBD1,TRBJ1-1,.,TRBV18,TGTGCCAGCTCCTCGGGACAGCAAGACCCTGAAGCTTTCTTT,CASSSGQQDPEAFF
.,TRBJ2-6,many,TRBV6-5,TGTGCCAGCAGTTCCCCGGGCTCTGGGGCCAACGTCCTGACTTTC,CASSSPGSGANVLTF
TRBD1,TRBJ1-2,few,TRBV13,TGTGCCAGCAGACTCACCGAGACAGGGGATTTCTATGGCTACACCTTC,CASRLTETGDFYGYTF
.,TRBJ1-5,few,TRBV6-2/TRBV6-3,TGTGCCAGCAGTTATACCTTGCAGCCCCAGCATTTT,CASSYTLQPQHF
.,TRBJ2-5,many,TRBV10-3,TGTGCCATCAGTGAGGGGGACTTACAAGAGACCCAGTACTTC,CAISEGDLQETQYF
.,TRBJ1-3,many,TRBV3-1,TGTGCCAGCAGCCAAGGAGACAGTCGATCCATATATTTT,CASSQGDSRSIYF
.,TRBJ2-7,.,TRBV29-1,TGCAGCGTAACCGGGACACTCACCACCGAGCAGTACTTC,CSVTGTLTTEQYF
.,TRBJ1-1,few,TRBV5-1,TGCGCCAGCAGCTTGGAGTCGGGGATCACTGAAGCTTTCTTT,CASSLESGITEAFF
TRBD1,TRBJ1-4,.,TRBV11-2,TGTGCCAGCAGCCATGGGACAGGGGATGAAAAACTGTTTTTT,CASSHGTGDEKLFF
TRBD1,TRBJ1-5,.,TRBV20-1,TGCAGTGCCGAACGGGACAGAAATCAGCCCCAGCATTTT,CSAERDRNQPQHF
TRBD1,TRBJ1-2,few,TRBV12-3/TRBV12-4,TGTGCCAGCCAGGGGGCCTATGACTATGGCTACACCTTC,CASQGAYDYGYTF
TRBD1,TRBJ2-2,few,TRBV14,TGTGCCAGCAGCCAAGTCAGGGGGACCGGGGAGCTGTTTTTT,CASSQVRGTGELFF
.,TRBJ1-1,many,TRBV2,TGTGCCAGCAGGAAGGGCACTGAAGCTTTCTTT,CASRKGTEAFF
TRBD2,TRBJ2-5,.,TRBV7-7,TGTGCTAGCAGCTTAGGTGGAGCGGGGGGTCAAGAGACCCAGTACTTC,CASSLGGAGGQETQYF
.,TRBJ2-1,.,TRBV2,TGTGCCAGCAGTGAAAGCTGGGAGTCGGATGAGCAGTTCTTC,CASSESWESDEQFF
TRBD1,TRBJ1-4,few,TRBV4-1,TGCGCCAGCAGCCAAGTGGGCAGGGGGCGCTTGGGAGGACTGTTTTTT,CASSQVGRGRLGGLFF
TRBD1,TRBJ1-4,many,TRBV27,TGTGCCAGCAGTTTATTCGGGACAGGGGGCACAAATGAAAAACTGTTTTTT,CASSLFGTGGTNEKLFF
.,TRBJ1-4,few,TRBV28,TGTGCCAGCAGTTTACAAGTTGCAACTAATGAAAAACTGTTTTTT,CASSLQVATNEKLFF
.,TRBJ1-5,few,TRBV27,TGTGCCAGCAGTTTGAACCCAGGGAGCCAGCCCCAGCATTTT,CASSLNPGSQPQHF
.,TRBJ2-6,.,TRBV12-3/TRBV12-4,TGTGCCAGCAGGCCTTTCGGGGCTGGGGCCAACGTCCTGACTTTC,CASRPFGAGANVLTF
.,TRBJ1-3,many,TRBV27,TGTGCCAGCAGTTTATATGGGGTCGGAAACACCATATATTTT,CASSLYGVGNTIYF
TRBD1,TRBJ1-6,many,TRBV5-4,TGTGCCAGCAGCTTGGACGGCACAGGGGGTTCCTATAATTCACCCCTCCACTTT,CASSLDGTGGSYNSPLHF
.,TRBJ1-5,many,TRBV7-2,TGTGCCAGCAGCCCTAGTAGCAATCAGCCCCAGCATTTT,CASSPSSNQPQHF
.,TRBJ1-5,.,TRBV6-2/TRBV6-3,TGTGCCAGCAGTTACACGGACAATCAGCCCCAGCATTTT,CASSYTDNQPQHF
.,TRBJ1-1,.,TRBV27,TGTGCCAGCAGTTTATCGAGACAGACTGAAGCTTTCTTT,CASSLSRQTEAFF
TRBD2,TRBJ2-3,.,TRBV6-4,TGTGCCAGCAGTAAAACTAGCGGGGTGAAAGATACGCAGTATTTT,CASSKTSGVKDTQYF
.,TRBJ2-5,many,TRBV15,TGTGCCACCAGCAGAGAAGGGCCAGGGGCACCCAGAGAGACCCAGTACTTC,CATSREGPGAPRETQYF
TRBD2,TRBJ2-3,.,TRBV5-1,TGCGCCAGCAGCTGGACTAGCGGAGGAAGCACAGATACGCAGTATTTT,CASSWTSGGSTDTQYF
.,TRBJ2-3,many,TRBV7-7,TGTGCTAGCAGCTTAGGAGGGACGGGGGCAGATACGCAGTATTTT,CASSLGGTGADTQYF
TRBD1,TRBJ1-1,many,TRBV5-1,TGCGCCAGCAGCTTGCCGGACAGGGGGCACACTGAAGCTTTCTTT,CASSLPDRGHTEAFF
.,TRBJ1-5,few,TRBV20-1,TGCAGTGCTAGAGATTGGAGACGGGCGCGCAATCAGCCCCAGCATTTT,CSARDWRRARNQPQHF
.,TRBJ1-5,.,TRBV20-1,TGCAGTGTGGGGCCGCACGGCCGTCAGCCCCAGCATTTT,CSVGPHGRQPQHF
.,TRBJ2-7,.,TRBV5-3,TGTGCCAGAAGCCGTTTTTCCGACAACAGCTACGAGCAGTACTTC,CARSRFSDNSYEQYF
.,TRBJ2-7,.,TRBV12-3/TRBV12-4,TGTGCCAGCAGTGGTTTTTACGAGCAGTACTTC,CASSGFYEQYF
.,TRBJ2-7,many,TRBV20-1,TGCAGTGCTAGCCGACGGGACGGGGAGCAGTACTTC,CSASRRDGEQYF
TRBD1,TRBJ1-5,many,TRBV2,TGTGCCAGCAGGGCGGGGGACAGTTACAATCAGCCCCAGCATTTT,CASRAGDSYNQPQHF
.,TRBJ1-1,.,TRBV13,TGTGCCAGTAGGAAGGACAAAGTCACTGAAGCTTTCTTT,CASRKDKVTEAFF
.,TRBJ2-7,.,TRBV4-3,TGCGCCAGCAGCCAAGAATGGTCTCCGGGGTTTCTCGGCTACGAGCAGTACTTC,CASSQEWSPGFLGYEQYF
.,TRBJ1-6,many,TRBV4-3,TGCGCCAGCAGCCAAGGGGTTGGGGGATCACCCCTCCACTTT,CASSQGVGGSPLHF
.,TRBJ1-1,.,TRBV7-8,TGTGCCAGCAGCTTAGCGGGCCCCGGACGGCGACCGACCTTGAACACTGAAGCTTTCTTT,CASSLAGPGRRPTLNTEAFF
TRBD2,TRBJ2-1,few,TRBV28,TGTGCCAGCAGTTCACTAGCGGGGGCTGAGCAGTTCTTC,CASSSLAGAEQFF